Listed here are 27 T cell receptor beta chains from one sample, sequenced in a study of T cells in Graves' hyperthyroidism and ophthalmopathy. The source material, RNA transcripts, was used to amplify TCR beta CDR3 regions. The study used the HTBI primer set for a first-round RT-PCR of the TCR CDR3. MiXCR was run by TCRdb on the multiplex PCR reads, yielding one entry per CDR3 protein. The data show approximately 520,000 distinct CDR3 sequences, 20% to 25% seen once. The sequenced sample was blood. The receptors derive from a man in his late teens or twenties with Graves' hyperthyroidism.

This clonotype was detected many times. This chain uses TRBV2 with TRBJ1-2; D gene ambiguous. Germline V gene lookup returns CDR1 SNHLY and CDR2 FYNNEI. V was trimmed by 2 bases and J by 11 bases, leaving 6 bases between them. The CDR3 loop spans 10 amino acids. The CDR3: CASSEREYTF. In DNA form, the CDR3 reads TGTGCCAGCAGTGAAAGGGAGTACACCTTC.

In its sample, this clonotype was seen many times. The V call is TRBV15, the J call TRBJ2-7; 10 positions match TRBD2. The CDR3 consists of 15 residues. From germline, CDR1 is LNHNV and CDR2 YYDKDF (reference sequence). Germline trimming cut 2 bases from V and 5 bases from J; bases unmatched to any gene: 6. The CDR3 DNA reads as TGTGCCACCAGCAGATGGTCTAGCGGGAGAGACGAGCAGTACTTC. Translating it yields CATSRWSSGRDEQYF.

This clonotype was detected ten times or more. The chain joins TRBV11-2 to TRBJ2-7, with 8 bases lining up with TRBD1. This CDR3 spans 16 amino acids. V trimming: 2 bases; J trimming: 2 bases; junction bases outside the gene matches: 8. In germline, CDR1 is SGHAT, CDR2 FQNNGV. DNA for the CDR3: TGTGCCAGCAGCTTAATCAGGGGGCCCACCGCCTACGAGCAGTACTTC. Its protein is CASSLIRGPTAYEQYF.

The sample holds a few counts of this clonotype. A much more abundant neighbour one base away suggests this may be a read error. J is TRBJ1-1 and V is TRBV20-1; D perhaps matches TRBD1 (5 bases). Germline loops: CDR1 DFQATT, CDR2 SNEGSKA (reference sequence). The CDR3 totals 14 residues. The CDR3 DNA sequence: TGCAGTGCTCTCCTTACGGGGGGGAAGACTGAAGCTATCTTT. Translation gives CSALLTGGKTEAIF.

This clonotype was observed at least ten times. The CDR3 region is CSARVVGVRQGFYEQYF. CDR3 bases: TGCAGTGCTAGAGTTGTCGGGGTGAGACAGGGGTTCTACGAGCAGTACTTC. The chain is built from TRBV20-1 and TRBJ2-7, with 8 bases that match TRBD1. The CDR3 consists of 17 residues. After removal of 1 base from V and 3 bases from J, the junction contained 14 bases not matched to a gene. CDR1 DFQATT and CDR2 SNEGSKA come from the germline V gene (reference sequence).

Of note for this clonotype: This could be a read error, since a much larger clone is one nucleotide away. The chain carries TRBV6-1 and TRBJ2-7; 7 bases are a match to TRBD1. The CDR3 has 14 residues. Trimming cost V 6 bases and J 2 bases; bases outside gene matches: 7. Germline CDR1 reads MNHNS; CDR2 reads SASEGT. CDR3: CASRIGQDPYEQYF. CDR3 nucleotides: TGTGCCAGCAGGATAGGACAGGACCCCTACGAGCAGTACTTC.

This chain joins TRBV12-3 or TRBV12-4 and TRBJ2-5; maybe TRBD1 (6 bases). CDR3 size: 12 residues. Trimming took off 6 bases at V and 3 bases at J, with 8 bases between the two ends. The CDR3 region has the DNA TGTGCCAGCAGGGGACACGAAGAGACCCAGTACTTC. Protein product: CASRGHEETQYF.

This chain connects TRBV28 to TRBJ2-6, with D perhaps TRBD2 (5 bases). The CDR3 extends over 15 amino acids. Germline V gene sequence: CDR1 MDHEN, CDR2 SYDVKM. V lost 7 bases to trimming and J lost 4 bases, with 14 bases between them. The CDR3 loop is CASTTPSPGANVLTF. DNA for the CDR3: TGTGCCAGCACTACCCCTAGCCCCGGGGCCAACGTCCTGACTTTC.

There are many counts of this clonotype. The chain combines TRBV29-1 with TRBJ2-7; TRBD1 aligns across 8 bases. From germline, CDR1 is SQVTM and CDR2 ANQGSEA. V lost 3 bases and J lost 2; bases outside the gene matches: 6. This CDR3 region has 14 residues. The CDR3 loop reads CSVETTGGPYEQYF. CDR3 sequence (DNA): TGCAGCGTTGAGACTACAGGGGGACCCTACGAGCAGTACTTC.

The table lists this clonotype with many counts. The chain uses TRBV28 and TRBJ2-2; 7 nucleotides agree with TRBD1. CDR1 and CDR2 from the germline V gene are MDHEN and SYDVKM. Trimming removed 11 bases from V and 6 bases from J; junction bases left unmatched: 6. CDR3 length: 12 amino acids. The CDR3 coding sequence is TGTGCCGGACAGGTTAAGTCCGGGGAGCTGTTTTTT. It is translated as CAGQVKSGELFF.

This clonotype has a handful of counts. The chain uses TRBV20-1 and TRBJ1-2, with D unclear. Deletions cut 3 bases from V and 1 base from J, with 6 bases between. Looked up from germline, CDR1 is DFQATT and CDR2 is SNEGSKA (reference sequence). The CDR3 totals 12 residues. The CDR3 loop reads CSARFRNYGYTF. The CDR3 nucleotides are TGCAGTGCTAGGTTCCGTAACTATGGCTACACCTTC.

V and J are TRBV7-6 and TRBJ2-5, with unresolved D. The CDR3 runs 16 residues. Germline V gene lookup returns CDR1 SGHVS and CDR2 FNYEAQ. Trimming pared 0 bases from V and 4 bases from J, leaving 15 bases between. The CDR3 DNA sequence: TGTGCCAGCAGCTTAGCCCACGGACCCGGTAGAGAGACCCAGTACTTC. This gives the protein CASSLAHGPGRETQYF. The full variable domain, with the rest looked up from reference TRBV7-6 and TRBJ2-5, is GAGVSQSPRYKVTKRGQDVALRCDPISGHVSLYWYRQALGQGPEFLTYFNYEAQQDKSGLPNDRFSAERPEGSISTLTIQRTEQRDSAMYRCASSLAHGPGRETQYFGPGTRLLVL.

This clonotype showed up many times. The rearrangement links TRBV27 to TRBJ1-1; 7 positions agree with TRBD1. Germline assignment: CDR1 MNHEY and CDR2 SMNVEV (reference sequence). V lost 5 bases to trimming and J lost 0 bases; unmatched junction nucleotides: 12. This CDR3 comprises 17 residues. CDR3: CASSNLRDRILNTEAFF. In DNA, the CDR3 is TGTGCCAGCAGTAACCTGAGGGACAGAATCTTGAACACTGAAGCTTTCTTT.

Here the CDR3 DNA reads TGCGCCAGCAGCCAAGGCTACTATCTGGGCTACGAGCAGTACTTC. Translating it yields CASSQGYYLGYEQYF. The rearrangement links TRBV4-1 to TRBJ2-7; unclear D gene. CDR1 and CDR2 from the germline V gene are MGHRA and YSYEKL. Deletions cut 1 base from V and 3 bases from J, with 13 bases between. This CDR3 has 15 amino acids.

This clonotype was found a few times. J is TRBJ1-1 and V is TRBV29-1, with D hard to call. The CDR3 length is 13 residues. In germline, CDR1 is SQVTM, CDR2 ANQGSEA. V dropped 7 bases and J dropped 4 bases, with 16 bases sitting between them. The DNA of the CDR3 is TGCAGCGCACCCTCCCGGGCGGGCACTGAAGCTTTCTTT. Translated, it gives CSAPSRAGTEAFF.

This clonotype has just one count. The V gene is TRBV7-2, the J gene TRBJ2-7, with D unclear. The CDR3 is 13 residues long. The V gene's germline CDR1 is SGHTA and CDR2 FQGNSA. Trimming took 2 bases from V and 4 from J, leaving 9 bases between them. DNA for the CDR3: TGTGCCAGCAGCTTAAGTTACGATTACGAGCAGTACTTC. Translating gives CASSLSYDYEQYF.

With regard to this clonotype: This clone may be a read error of a much larger clone one base away. The rearrangement links TRBV27 to TRBJ2-7; possibly TRBD1 for D (5 bases). The CDR3 is made up of 12 amino acids. Germline-derived CDR1 and CDR2 are MNHEY and SMNVEV (reference sequence). CDR3 DNA: TGTTCCAGCAGTTCAGGGTTAAACGAGCAGTACTTC. Protein product: CSSSSGLNEQYF.

This clonotype was counted many times. The V gene is TRBV12-3 or TRBV12-4, the J gene TRBJ2-2, with D perhaps assigned TRBD1 or TRBD2 (6 bases each). The CDR3 totals 18 residues. V was trimmed by 1 base and J by 5 bases, leaving 20 bases between them. The CDR3 spells CASSLGLGRGPSTGELFF. DNA for the CDR3: TGTGCCAGCAGTTTAGGGTTGGGTCGGGGGCCCTCAACCGGGGAGCTGTTTTTT.

This clonotype was recorded many times. CDR3 sequence (DNA): TGTGCCAGTAGTCCAGTGGGTTCGGGCAATCAGCCCCAGCATTTT. This translates into CASSPVGSGNQPQHF. The chain combines TRBV19 with TRBJ1-5; D remains unclear. The CDR3 has 15 residues. Trimming took 5 bases from V and 2 from J, leaving 13 bases between them. In germline, CDR1 is LNHDA, CDR2 SQIVND (reference sequence). The full variable domain, completed using reference TRBV19 and TRBJ1-5, is DGGITQSPKYLFRKEGQNVTLSCEQNLNHDAMYWYRQDPGQGLRLIYYSQIVNDFQKGDIAEGYSVSREKKESFPLTVTSAQKNPTAFYLCASSPVGSGNQPQHFGDGTRLSIL.

There are many counts of this clonotype. The chain couples TRBV30 to TRBJ1-1; D not certain. This CDR3 has 13 amino acids. V was clipped by 2 bases and J by 0 bases, with 7 bases between them. Germline CDR1 is GTSNPN and CDR2 is SVGIG (reference sequence). The CDR3 nucleotides read TGTGCCTGGAGTCCACGGATGAACACTGAAGCTTTCTTT. Protein sequence: CAWSPRMNTEAFF.

Note on this clonotype: This may be a read error, as it is one base from a much larger clone. The J gene is TRBJ2-7, the V gene TRBV6-2 or TRBV6-3; 8 nucleotides line up with TRBD1. This CDR3 is 15 amino acids long. J was trimmed by 5 bases and V by 5 bases; bases with no gene match: 11. Germline V lookup: CDR1 MNHEY, CDR2 SVGEGT. The DNA of the CDR3 is TGTGCCAGCAGTCCAGGACAGGGTATGGGCCACGAGCAGTACTTC. Its translation: CASSPGQGMGHEQYF.

This clonotype has at least ten counts. This rearrangement joins TRBV30 to TRBJ2-2, with D unclear. The CDR3 is 13 residues long. Trimming cost V 3 bases and J 6 bases, with 11 bases left between them. The V gene's germline CDR1 is GTSNPN and CDR2 SVGIG (reference sequence). Here the CDR3 DNA reads TGTGCCTGGAGCATACGGAAGTCCGGGGAGCTGTTTTTT. Amino acid sequence: CAWSIRKSGELFF.

This clonotype came up many times. This chain links TRBV12-3 or TRBV12-4 with TRBJ1-2, with D hard to call. The length of the CDR3 is 13 residues. Between the trimmed V and J ends, which lost 0 bases and 4 bases, there was a span of 6 bases. This CDR3 is CASSLAQSYGYTF. The CDR3 DNA is TGTGCCAGCAGTTTAGCGCAAAGCTATGGCTACACCTTC.

Here the CDR3 reads CASSPDTVNTIYF. The CDR3 coding sequence is TGTGCCAGCAGCCCGGACACAGTAAACACCATATATTTT. V and J are TRBV7-9 and TRBJ1-3; weak D call: TRBD1 (5 bases). CDR3 length equals 13 residues. Germline CDR1 SEHNR, CDR2 FQNEAQ (reference sequence). Trimming removed 5 bases at V and 6 bases at J, with 11 bases between.

Of note for this clonotype: A much more abundant neighbour one base away suggests this may be a read error. The rearrangement uses TRBV19 and TRBJ1-1; D is ambiguous. The CDR3 contains 13 residues. Germline CDR1 and CDR2: LNHDA and SQIVND (reference sequence). CDR3 DNA: TGTGCCAGTAGTATTAAGATGAACACTGAAGCTTGCTTT. The encoded protein is CASSIKMNTEACF.

The table lists this clonotype with many counts. V gene TRBV6-8 combines with J gene TRBJ1-2; the match to TRBD1 covers 8 bases. The trim removed 6 bases at V and 8 bases at J, leaving 5 bases unmatched. This CDR3 spans 12 amino acids. CDR1 and CDR2 from the germline V gene are MNHGY and SAAAGT. In nucleotides, the CDR3 is TGTGCCAGCAGGGACAGGGTCTGGGGCTACACCTTC. Its translation is CASRDRVWGYTF.

This clonotype appeared a few times. The chain carries TRBV27 and TRBJ1-5; no firm D call. Germline CDR1 MNHEY, CDR2 SMNVEV (reference sequence). CDR3 size: 15 residues. The V and J ends lost 6 bases and 7 bases respectively, with 19 bases between them. CDR3 region: CASSVNSGSEQPQHF. The CDR3 DNA follows: TGTGCCAGCAGCGTAAATTCAGGAAGTGAGCAGCCCCAGCATTTT.